Each of the 31 T cell receptor beta chains below was sequenced from the same sample in a study of brain metastases from non-small cell lung cancer. The data were produced by immunoSEQ multiplex PCR, yet TCRdb's version contains in-frame clones alone and is incomplete. Here the sample spans some 4,700 clones, roughly 80% being singletons. Sample: primary lung tumor tissue. These receptors were taken from a donor at least 40 years old with non-small cell lung cancer.

This clone has a handful of counts. This chain connects TRBV6-1 to TRBJ1-4; 8 positions agree with TRBD1. Germline CDR1 is MNHNS and CDR2 is SASEGT. The CDR3 consists of 17 residues. Unmatched junction bases numbered 10, after V lost 2 bases and J lost 5 bases. This CDR3 is CASSEFQRGTGNEKLFF. CDR3 nucleotide sequence: TGTGCCAGCAGTGAATTTCAAAGAGGGACAGGCAATGAAAAACTGTTTTTT.

The chain joins TRBV2 to TRBJ2-3, with D perhaps TRBD2 (5 bases). CDR3 length: 14 amino acids. Germline CDR1 SNHLY, CDR2 FYNNEI. Trimming shortened V by 6 bases and J by 0 bases, and 10 bases separated the two germline ends. In DNA, the CDR3 is TGTGCCAGCAGATCTCGGGGTAGCACAGATACGCAGTATTTT. Protein sequence: CASRSRGSTDTQYF.

This chain connects TRBV9 to TRBJ2-3, with D tentatively TRBD1 (5 bases). This CDR3 comprises 17 residues. Germline V gene data show CDR1 as SGDLS and CDR2 as YYNGEE. The ends were cut back, 0 bases at V and 0 bases at J, with 14 bases in the middle. The CDR3 loop reads CASSVVGATVSTDTQYF. Written as DNA, the CDR3 is TGTGCCAGCAGCGTAGTAGGGGCGACAGTTAGCACAGATACGCAGTATTTT.

The CDR3 loop reads CASSGLSGGTQYF. In DNA, the CDR3 is TGTGCCAGCTCGGGACTATCTGGAGGGACCCAGTACTTC. The genes are TRBV6-5 and TRBJ2-5; 7 bases align to TRBD2. After removal of 8 bases from V and 7 bases from J, the junction contained 10 bases not matched to a gene. Germline V CDR1 and CDR2: MNHEY, SVGAGI. There are 13 residues in the CDR3.

This clone occurred once. This sequence joins TRBV12-3 or TRBV12-4 and TRBJ2-2; no definite D call. Trimming pared 6 bases from V and 11 bases from J, leaving 13 bases between. This CDR3 has 12 amino acids. CDR3 amino acids: CASSNGPRELFF. The CDR3, as DNA: TGTGCCAGCAGCAACGGACCGAGAGAGCTGTTTTTT.

Remarks on this clone: This sample also contains other DNA sequences that code for the same CDR3. The chain joins TRBV19 to TRBJ1-4; 9 bases align to TRBD1. The CDR3 loop spans 15 amino acids. The V segment lost 3 bases and the J segment 8 bases; nucleotides outside the gene matches: 7. Germline V gene sequence: CDR1 LNHDA, CDR2 SQIVND (reference sequence). The CDR3 sequence is CASSMGTGNNEKLFF. In DNA, the CDR3 is TGTGCCAGTAGTATGGGGACAGGGAATAACGAAAAACTGTTTTTT.

The V and J genes are TRBV6-5 and TRBJ1-1; tentative D call: TRBD1 (5 bases). Trimming stripped 8 bases from V and 1 base from J, with 11 bases between. The CDR3 has 13 amino acids. Germline CDR1 is MNHEY and CDR2 is SVGAGI. CDR3 nucleotide sequence: TGTGCCAGCCGGCAGGGTTGGAACACTGAAGCTTTCTTT. Amino acid sequence: CASRQGWNTEAFF.

The chain carries TRBV9 and TRBJ2-7, with 10 positions matching TRBD1. J was trimmed by 7 bases and V by 0 bases; bases with no gene match: 7. The CDR3 length is 15 residues. CDR1 and CDR2 from the germline V gene are SGDLS and YYNGEE. Here the CDR3 reads CASSVEGTGVWEQYV. The CDR3 coding sequence is TGTGCCAGCAGCGTAGAAGGGACAGGGGTTTGGGAGCAGTACGTC.

The chain carries TRBV4-3 and TRBJ1-2, with D uncertain. V was clipped by 4 bases and J by 7 bases, with 13 bases between them. Germline CDR1 and CDR2: LGHNA and YSLEER. The length of the CDR3 is 13 residues. Written as DNA, the CDR3 is TGCGCCAGCAGCCTCCTGGAGGGTAGTGGCTACACCTTC. As protein: CASSLLEGSGYTF.

This chain joins TRBV30 and TRBJ1-5; D may be TRBD1 (5 bases). The length of the CDR3 is 11 residues. The V gene lost 0 bases and the J gene lost 15 bases, with 12 bases spanning the gap. Germline V CDR1 and CDR2: GTSNPN, SVGIG (reference sequence). Here the CDR3 DNA reads TGTGCCTGGAGTGTAGGGACTCCACGGCATTTT. It codes for CAWSVGTPRHF.

V usage is TRBV28 and J usage is TRBJ1-1, with D unresolved. Germline values: CDR1 MDHEN, CDR2 SYDVKM. The CDR3 consists of 15 residues. V lost 3 bases, J lost 1 base, and 12 bases lay in between. CDR3 sequence reads: CASSFGFSGNTEAFF. CDR3 DNA: TGTGCCAGCAGTTTTGGATTCAGTGGGAACACTGAAGCTTTCTTT.

On this clone: One junction end does not reproduce the germline sequence, and a read error may be involved. Other nucleotide sequences in the sample specify the same CDR3. The rearrangement uses TRBV24-1 and TRBJ1-6; no definite D call. There are 15 residues in the CDR3. CDR1 is KGHDR, CDR2 SFDVKD, per germline. The CDR3 loop reads CATSDFNSLNSPLHF. Written as DNA, the CDR3 is TGTGCCACCAGTGATTTTAACAGCCTTAATTCACCTCTCCACTTT.

This clone has just a few counts. The chain employs TRBV19 and TRBJ1-5, with 11 positions matching TRBD1. Germline values: CDR1 LNHDA, CDR2 SQIVND (reference sequence). With 8 bases clipped from V and 6 bases from J, the junction kept 3 bases outside the gene matches. This CDR3 comprises 13 residues. Here the CDR3 DNA reads TGTGCCAGTGGCGGGACAGGGGGTCAGCCCCAGCATTTT. Residues: CASGGTGGQPQHF.

V gene TRBV7-3 combines with J gene TRBJ1-6; 8 bases are shared with TRBD1. The germline V gene has CDR1 SGHTA and CDR2 FQGTGA. V shed 5 bases and J 10 bases; nucleotides not matched to a gene: 10. This CDR3 is built from 15 residues. CDR3 DNA: TGTGCCAGCAGCATCGACAGGGGAAGTGGATCACCCCTCCACTTT. This gives the protein CASSIDRGSGSPLHF.

The V and J genes are TRBV6-5 and TRBJ1-2; D unresolved. The germline gives CDR1 MNHEY, CDR2 SVGAGI. With 0 bases removed from V and 7 bases from J, the gap between germline ends came to 9 bases. This CDR3 comprises 13 residues. CDR3: CASSYSGSRGYTF. For the CDR3, the DNA is TGTGCCAGCAGTTACTCGGGGTCTCGTGGCTACACCTTC.

The rearrangement uses TRBV3-1 (or the pseudogene TRBV3-2) and TRBJ1-3, with D unresolved. Germline values: CDR1 LGHDT, CDR2 YNNKEL (reference sequence). This CDR3 spans 20 amino acids. With 0 bases removed from V and 0 bases from J, the gap between germline ends came to 21 bases. The CDR3 sequence is CASSQDLADTLLDSGNTIYF. CDR3 coding DNA: TGTGCCAGCAGCCAAGATTTGGCAGACACCCTTCTTGACTCTGGAAACACCATATATTTT.

The V call is TRBV12-3 or TRBV12-4, the J call TRBJ2-1; no firm D call. Trimming left V 8 bases short and J 7 bases short, with 9 bases between. The CDR3 has 11 amino acids. The CDR3 nucleotides read TGTGCCAGCTCCTTAATAAATGAGCAGTTCTTC. Its translation is CASSLINEQFF.

The gene calls are TRBV2 and TRBJ1-1, with no clear D. The length of the CDR3 is 13 residues. The V end was cut by 5 bases, the J end by 1 base, with 8 bases between. Germline CDR1 and CDR2: SNHLY and FYNNEI. Here the CDR3 reads CASSTQWNTEAFF. The CDR3 region has the DNA TGTGCCAGCAGTACGCAGTGGAACACTGAAGCTTTCTTT.

The J gene is TRBJ2-5, the V gene TRBV7-2; D ambiguous. The germline V and J ends were trimmed by 3 bases and 5 bases, with 10 bases remaining between them. The CDR3 spans 13 residues. From germline, CDR1 is SGHTA and CDR2 FQGNSA. The CDR3 DNA follows: TGTGCCAGCAGCTTCCAAGTCTCCGAGACCCAGTACTTC. It specifies CASSFQVSETQYF.

The chain is built from TRBV7-2 and TRBJ1-1; D possibly corresponds to TRBD1 (6 bases). Germline lookup yields CDR1 SGHTA and CDR2 FQGNSA. V was shortened by 2 bases and J by 0 bases, with 22 bases between the two germline ends. There are 19 residues in the CDR3. DNA for the CDR3: TGTGCCAGCAGCTTAAGCCCCACGGGGGGGCGTACCATGAACACTGAAGCTTTCTTT. Its translation is CASSLSPTGGRTMNTEAFF.

V gene TRBV19 combines with J gene TRBJ1-2; D perhaps matches TRBD1 (6 bases). With 9 bases removed from V and 5 bases from J, the gap between germline ends came to 13 bases. The germline gives CDR1 LNHDA, CDR2 SQIVND (reference sequence). The CDR3 totals 12 residues. The CDR3 bases are TGTGCCAGCTCTACAGGGCGATATGGCTACACCTTC. This encodes CASSTGRYGYTF.

This clone is a singleton in its sample. The chain joins TRBV3-1 (or the pseudogene TRBV3-2) to TRBJ1-3; D uncertain. CDR1 and CDR2 (germline): LGHDT, YNNKEL (reference sequence). There are 15 residues in the CDR3. The V gene lost 4 bases and the J gene lost 4 bases, with 14 bases spanning the gap. The CDR3 DNA follows: TGTGCCAGCAGCCCCTTCGGGCTGGGAGGAAACACCATATATTTT. Protein product: CASSPFGLGGNTIYF.

The genes are TRBV10-1 and TRBJ1-1; D not resolved. CDR3 length: 13 residues. Germline V gene lookup returns CDR1 WNHNN and CDR2 SYGVQD (reference sequence). Trimming left V 6 bases short and J 4 bases short, with 12 bases between. The CDR3 coding sequence is TGCGCCAGCAGACCCACAACGGGCACTGAAGCTTTCTTT. Translated: CASRPTTGTEAFF.

The CDR3 DNA follows: TGTGCCAGCAGTTTTACCCGCGACAGCAACTCTGGAAACACCATATATTTT. It encodes CASSFTRDSNSGNTIYF. V gene TRBV11-3 combines with J gene TRBJ1-3; possible D gene TRBD1, 5 bases. This CDR3 comprises 17 residues. From germline, CDR1 is SGHNT and CDR2 YENEEA. Trimming pared 6 bases from V and 0 bases from J, leaving 18 bases between.

This clone was seen a single time. This chain uses TRBV6-2 or TRBV6-3 with TRBJ1-3; possible D gene TRBD1, 6 bases. This CDR3 region has 14 residues. Deletions cut 4 bases from V and 0 bases from J, with 7 bases between. Germline assignment: CDR1 MNHEY and CDR2 SVGEGT. The CDR3 DNA is TGTGCCAGCAGTTTGGACAGCTCTGGAAACACCATATATTTT. Its protein product is CASSLDSSGNTIYF.

The gene calls are TRBV2 and TRBJ2-7, with D perhaps being TRBD1 or TRBD2 (6 bases each). Per germline, CDR1 SNHLY and CDR2 FYNNEI. Trimming shortened V by 8 bases and J by 13 bases, and 21 bases separated the two germline ends. This CDR3 contains 12 residues. CDR3 protein: CASAYRDSSIYV. Written as DNA, the CDR3 is TGTGCCAGCGCGTACAGGGACTCTAGCATTTACGTC.

To note about this clone: A much larger clone differs from this one at a single base, so this may be a read error. The same CDR3 arises from other DNA sequences in this sample as well. This sequence joins TRBV19 and TRBJ1-1; D is possibly TRBD1 (5 bases). Germline CDR1 and CDR2: LNHDA and SQIVND (reference sequence). Trimming took off 2 bases at V and 5 bases at J, with 12 bases between the two ends. This CDR3 is 14 amino acids long. The CDR3 DNA sequence: TGTGCCAGTAGTATATTTGGGGGAAGGACTGAAGCTTTCTTT. It is translated as CASSIFGGRTEAFF.

J is TRBJ1-2 and V is TRBV7-2; D ambiguous. The V gene lost 4 bases and the J gene lost 8 bases, with 14 bases spanning the gap. Germline CDR1 SGHTA, CDR2 FQGNSA. This CDR3 is 13 amino acids long. The CDR3 loop reads CASSSQNLYGYTF. CDR3 DNA sequence: TGTGCCAGCAGCTCCCAGAATTTGTACGGCTACACCTTC.

This clone was detected only a few times. V gene TRBV20-1 combines with J gene TRBJ2-7; tentatively, D is TRBD2 (6 bases). Trimming pared 5 bases from V and 12 bases from J, leaving 17 bases between. Per germline, CDR1 DFQATT and CDR2 SNEGSKA (reference sequence). The CDR3 is made up of 11 amino acids. The CDR3 sequence is CSAEETRDLYV. DNA for the CDR3: TGCAGTGCTGAAGAGACTAGGGACCTGTACGTC.

V usage is TRBV11-1 and J usage is TRBJ1-3; a weak D match, TRBD1 (5 bases). The germline CDR1 and CDR2 sequences are SGHAT and FQDESV (reference sequence). V was clipped by 5 bases and J by 11 bases, with 19 bases between them. This CDR3 is built from 14 residues. The CDR3 DNA reads as TGTGCCAGCAGCCCGCGTAGGGGAGAGAACGCCATATATTTT. Amino acid sequence: CASSPRRGENAIYF.

With respect to this clone: In the same sample, other DNA sequences code for this CDR3. The chain couples TRBV5-6 to TRBJ1-2, with D possibly being TRBD1 (6 bases). The CDR3 has 13 amino acids. CDR1 is SGHDT and CDR2 is YYEEEE in the germline V gene. Deletions cut 0 bases from V and 8 bases from J, with 11 bases between. CDR3: CASSLGTGYGYTF. In nucleotides, the CDR3 is TGTGCCAGCAGCTTGGGTACAGGGTACGGCTACACCTTC.